This is a list of T cell receptor beta chains from one sample in a study of blood T cell repertoires in COVID-19. Clones were read by immunoSEQ multiplex PCR, and TCRdb kept only the in-frame ones, dropping some. The table shows roughly 220,000 clones, with about nine tenths occurring only once. Sequencing was done on a sample of PBMCs or T cells enriched from blood (not recorded which). The origin of the receptors is a woman aged 30 to 39 who had recovered from COVID-19. Both conserved end residues are part of each CDR3. Each record gives: V gene, J gene, CDR3 protein.

TRBV7-2	TRBJ2-1	CASSSTSIYNEQFF
TRBV4-2	TRBJ2-1	CASSQADRVNEQFF
TRBV5-1	TRBJ2-2	CASSLPERNTGELFF
TRBV6-5	TRBJ1-6	CASSYLQGSPLHF
TRBV12-3/TRBV12-4	TRBJ2-2	CASSLGQTGELFF
TRBV6-5	TRBJ1-1	CASSHKRAGNTEAFF
TRBV9	TRBJ2-7	CASSQDRSYEQYF
TRBV4-1	TRBJ2-7	CASRGLTGDDYEQYF
TRBV6-1	TRBJ2-7	CASSFYFNYEQYF
TRBV4-1	TRBJ1-1	CASSQGQGEAFF
TRBV20-1	TRBJ1-2	CSAERDRSYTF
TRBV15	TRBJ2-5	CATSRDQKETQYF
TRBV9	TRBJ1-3	CASSVQGYGNTIYF
TRBV5-6	TRBJ1-2	CASSPPTGGDGYTF
TRBV4-3	TRBJ1-2	CASSQDYLTDPYGYTF
TRBV12-3/TRBV12-4	TRBJ2-7	CASSPGQNYEQYF
TRBV7-3	TRBJ2-3	CASSPHSGGGTDTQYF
TRBV7-3	TRBJ1-5	CASSLSAGGQPQHF
TRBV5-1	TRBJ2-5	CASSSGGQGQETQYF
TRBV4-1	TRBJ1-1	CASSRGQGLQGAEAFF
TRBV12-3/TRBV12-4	TRBJ1-2	CASRLTGFGGYTF
TRBV6-2/TRBV6-3	TRBJ1-5	CASSYPGTGGNQPQHF
TRBV24-1	TRBJ2-7	CATSDIAGTVGQYF
TRBV19	TRBJ2-7	CASSGQISSYEQYF
TRBV5-1	TRBJ1-2	CASSPDRGNYGYTF
TRBV18	TRBJ1-6	CASSPRGTGVDFSPLHF
TRBV7-9	TRBJ1-5	CASSLGSGQGNQPQHF
TRBV2	TRBJ1-4	CASSPNVGKLFF